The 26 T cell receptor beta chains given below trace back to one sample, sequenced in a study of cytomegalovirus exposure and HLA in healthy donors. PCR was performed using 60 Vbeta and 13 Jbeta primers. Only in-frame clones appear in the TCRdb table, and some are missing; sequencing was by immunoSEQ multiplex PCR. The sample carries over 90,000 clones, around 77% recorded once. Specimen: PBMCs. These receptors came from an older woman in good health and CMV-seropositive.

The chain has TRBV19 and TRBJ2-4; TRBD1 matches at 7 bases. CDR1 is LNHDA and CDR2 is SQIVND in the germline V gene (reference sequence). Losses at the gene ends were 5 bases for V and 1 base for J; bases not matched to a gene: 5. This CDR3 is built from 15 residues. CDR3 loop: CASSPQGFAKNIQYF. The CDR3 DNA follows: TGTGCCAGTAGTCCACAGGGGTTTGCCAAAAACATTCAGTACTTC.

Here the CDR3 reads CAISVRENTEAFF. CDR3 DNA: TGTGCCATCAGTGTGAGGGAAAACACTGAAGCTTTCTTT. V and J are TRBV10-3 and TRBJ1-1; D is unresolved. Trimming left V 4 bases short and J 2 bases short, with 8 bases between. The CDR3 covers 13 residues. The germline V gene encodes CDR1 ENHRY and CDR2 SYGVKD.

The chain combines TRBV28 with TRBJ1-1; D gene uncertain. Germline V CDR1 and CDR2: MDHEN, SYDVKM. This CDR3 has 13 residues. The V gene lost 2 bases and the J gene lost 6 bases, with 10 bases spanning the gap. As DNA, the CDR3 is TGTGCCAGCAGTTTACAAGCGAGGGCTGAAGCTTTCTTT. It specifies CASSLQARAEAFF.

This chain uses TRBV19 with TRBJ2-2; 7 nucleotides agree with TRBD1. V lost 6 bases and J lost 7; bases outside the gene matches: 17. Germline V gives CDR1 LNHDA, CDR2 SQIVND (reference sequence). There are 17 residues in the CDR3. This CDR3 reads CASRPQTGTARVGELFF. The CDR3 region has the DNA TGTGCCAGTAGGCCGCAAACCGGGACAGCCAGGGTCGGGGAGCTGTTTTTT.

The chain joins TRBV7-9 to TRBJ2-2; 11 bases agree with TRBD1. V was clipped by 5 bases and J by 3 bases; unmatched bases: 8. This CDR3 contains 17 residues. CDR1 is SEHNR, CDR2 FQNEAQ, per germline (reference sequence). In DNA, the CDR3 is TGTGCCAGCAGCGCCCGGACAGGGGGCGCCGACACCGGGGAGCTGTTTTTT. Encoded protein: CASSARTGGADTGELFF.

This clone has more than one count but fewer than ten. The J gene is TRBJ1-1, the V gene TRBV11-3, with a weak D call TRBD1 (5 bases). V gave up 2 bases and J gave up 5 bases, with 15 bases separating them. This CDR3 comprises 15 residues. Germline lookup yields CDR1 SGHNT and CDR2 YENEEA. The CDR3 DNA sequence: TGTGCCAGCAGCTTAAATGGGGGGAGCGGGACTGAAGCTTTCTTT. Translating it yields CASSLNGGSGTEAFF.

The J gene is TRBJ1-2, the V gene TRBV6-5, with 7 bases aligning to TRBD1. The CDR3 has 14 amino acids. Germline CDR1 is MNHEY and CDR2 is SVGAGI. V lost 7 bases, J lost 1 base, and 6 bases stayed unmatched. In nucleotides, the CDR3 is TGTGCCAGCACCTTGGGACAGCATAACTATGGCTACACCTTC. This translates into CASTLGQHNYGYTF.

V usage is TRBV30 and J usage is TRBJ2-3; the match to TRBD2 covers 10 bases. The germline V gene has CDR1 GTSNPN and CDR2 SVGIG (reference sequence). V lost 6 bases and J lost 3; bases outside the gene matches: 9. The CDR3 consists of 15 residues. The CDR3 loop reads CACTSSGRATDTQYF. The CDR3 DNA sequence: TGTGCCTGCACGTCGAGCGGGAGGGCAACAGATACGCAGTATTTT.

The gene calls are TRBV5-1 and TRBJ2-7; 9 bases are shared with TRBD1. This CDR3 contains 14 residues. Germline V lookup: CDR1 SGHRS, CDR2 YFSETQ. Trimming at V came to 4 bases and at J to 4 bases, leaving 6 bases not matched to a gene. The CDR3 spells CASSLGQGNYEQYF. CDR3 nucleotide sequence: TGCGCCAGCAGCCTGGGACAGGGTAATTACGAGCAGTACTTC.

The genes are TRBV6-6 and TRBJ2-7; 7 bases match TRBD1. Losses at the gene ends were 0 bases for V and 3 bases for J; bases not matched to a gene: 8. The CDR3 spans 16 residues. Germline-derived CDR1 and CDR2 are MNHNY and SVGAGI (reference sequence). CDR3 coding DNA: TGTGCCAGCAGTTACTCGACGACAGGGTACCACTACGAGCAGTACTTC. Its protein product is CASSYSTTGYHYEQYF.

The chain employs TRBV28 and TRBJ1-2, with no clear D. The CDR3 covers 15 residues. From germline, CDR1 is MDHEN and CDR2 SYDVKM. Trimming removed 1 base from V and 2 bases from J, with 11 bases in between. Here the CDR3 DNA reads TGTGCCAGCAGTTTATCGCCGGGTGGAAACTATGGCTACACCTTC. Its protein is CASSLSPGGNYGYTF.

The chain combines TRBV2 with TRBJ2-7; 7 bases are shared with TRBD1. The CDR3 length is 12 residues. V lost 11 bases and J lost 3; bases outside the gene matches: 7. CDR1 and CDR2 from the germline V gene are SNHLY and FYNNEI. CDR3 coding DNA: TGTGCCGGCCGCCGGGACAGCTACGAGCAGTACTTC. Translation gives CAGRRDSYEQYF.

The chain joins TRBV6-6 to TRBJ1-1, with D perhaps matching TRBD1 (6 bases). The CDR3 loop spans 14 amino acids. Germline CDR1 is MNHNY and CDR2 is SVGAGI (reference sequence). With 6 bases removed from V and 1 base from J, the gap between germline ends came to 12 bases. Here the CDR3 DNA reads TGTGCCAGCAGACAGGGTTGGCAGAACACTGAAGCTTTCTTT. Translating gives CASRQGWQNTEAFF.

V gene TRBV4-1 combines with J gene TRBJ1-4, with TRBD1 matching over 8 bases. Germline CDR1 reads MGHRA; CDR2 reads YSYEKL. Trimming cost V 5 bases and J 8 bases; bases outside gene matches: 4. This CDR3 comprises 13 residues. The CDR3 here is CASSSGQEEKLFF. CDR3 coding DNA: TGCGCCAGCAGCTCGGGACAGGAAGAAAAACTGTTTTTT.

As DNA, the CDR3 is TGTGCCACCAGCAGGACCCCGGGGGGGTTGCACACCGGGGAGCTGTTTTTT. Protein: CATSRTPGGLHTGELFF. This chain links TRBV15 with TRBJ2-2; 8 nucleotides agree with TRBD2. The CDR3 is made up of 17 amino acids. Germline trimming cut 3 bases from V and 3 bases from J; bases unmatched to any gene: 9. Germline V gene lookup returns CDR1 LNHNV and CDR2 YYDKDF (reference sequence).

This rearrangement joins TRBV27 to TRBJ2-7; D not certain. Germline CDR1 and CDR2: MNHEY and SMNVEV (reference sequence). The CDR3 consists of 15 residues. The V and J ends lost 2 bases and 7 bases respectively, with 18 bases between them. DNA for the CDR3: TGTGCCAGCAGTTTAGGCGGTTCTAATAGGCCGGAGCAGTACTTC. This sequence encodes CASSLGGSNRPEQYF.

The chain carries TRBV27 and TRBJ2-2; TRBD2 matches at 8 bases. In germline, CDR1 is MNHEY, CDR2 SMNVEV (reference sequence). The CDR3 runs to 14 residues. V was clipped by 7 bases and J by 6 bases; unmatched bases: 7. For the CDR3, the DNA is TGTGCCAGCACCAGAGCGGGAGATCCCGGGGAGCTGTTTTTT. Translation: CASTRAGDPGELFF.

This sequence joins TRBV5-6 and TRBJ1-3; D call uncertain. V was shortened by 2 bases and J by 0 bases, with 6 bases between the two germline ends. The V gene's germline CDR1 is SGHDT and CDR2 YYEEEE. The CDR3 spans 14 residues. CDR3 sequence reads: CASSFGISGNTIYF. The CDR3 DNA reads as TGTGCCAGCAGCTTCGGGATCTCTGGAAACACCATATATTTT.

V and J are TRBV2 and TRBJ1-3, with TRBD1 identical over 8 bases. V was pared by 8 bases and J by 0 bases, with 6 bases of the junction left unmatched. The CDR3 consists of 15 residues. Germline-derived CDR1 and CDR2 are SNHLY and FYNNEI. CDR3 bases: TGTGCCAGCGGGAGACAGGGGATCTCTGGAAACACCATATATTTT. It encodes CASGRQGISGNTIYF.

CDR3 in DNA: TGCGCCAGCAACCAAGGATCGGGCTACGAGCAGTACTTC. It is translated as CASNQGSGYEQYF. The V and J genes are TRBV5-1 and TRBJ2-7; no firm D call. The CDR3 contains 13 residues. Looked up from germline, CDR1 is SGHRS and CDR2 is YFSETQ. V dropped 6 bases and J dropped 3 bases, with 13 bases sitting between them.

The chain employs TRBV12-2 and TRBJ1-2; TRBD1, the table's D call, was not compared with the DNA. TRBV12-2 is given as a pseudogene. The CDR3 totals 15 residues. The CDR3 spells CASRLGGQLYYGYTF. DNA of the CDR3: TGTGCAAGTCGCTTAGGGGGACAGTTATACTATGGCTACACCTTC.

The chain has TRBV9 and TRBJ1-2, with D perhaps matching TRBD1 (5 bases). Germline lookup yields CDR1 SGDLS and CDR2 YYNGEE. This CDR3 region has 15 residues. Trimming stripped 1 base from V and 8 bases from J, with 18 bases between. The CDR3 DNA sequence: TGTGCCAGCAGCGTAAGCCCCGGGGGTTCCCTCGGCTACACCTTC. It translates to CASSVSPGGSLGYTF.

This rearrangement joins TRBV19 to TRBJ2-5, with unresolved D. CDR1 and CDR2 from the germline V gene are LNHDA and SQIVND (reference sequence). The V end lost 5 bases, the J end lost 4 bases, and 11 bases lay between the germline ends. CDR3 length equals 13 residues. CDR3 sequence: CASSVGLRETQYF. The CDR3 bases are TGTGCCAGTAGTGTGGGCCTACGAGAGACCCAGTACTTC.

CDR3 in amino acids: CASRADRHSNQPQHF. CDR3 in DNA: TGTGCCAGTAGAGCTGACAGACATAGCAATCAGCCCCAGCATTTT. The J gene is TRBJ1-5, the V gene TRBV19, with D possibly being TRBD1 (5 bases). Germline V lookup: CDR1 LNHDA, CDR2 SQIVND (reference sequence). The CDR3 loop spans 15 amino acids. Trimming took off 6 bases at V and 0 bases at J, with 12 bases between the two ends.

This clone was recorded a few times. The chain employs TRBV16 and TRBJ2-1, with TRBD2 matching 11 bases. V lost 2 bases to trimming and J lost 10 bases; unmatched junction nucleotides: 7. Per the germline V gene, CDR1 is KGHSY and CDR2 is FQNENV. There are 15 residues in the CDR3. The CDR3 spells CASSQRLAGRQEQFF. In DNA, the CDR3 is TGTGCCAGCAGCCAAAGACTAGCGGGGAGACAAGAGCAGTTCTTC.

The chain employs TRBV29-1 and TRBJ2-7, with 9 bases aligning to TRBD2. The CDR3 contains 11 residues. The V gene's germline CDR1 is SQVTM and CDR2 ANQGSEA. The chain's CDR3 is CTLTSGYEQYF. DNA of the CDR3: TGCACCCTGACTAGCGGCTACGAGCAGTACTTC.